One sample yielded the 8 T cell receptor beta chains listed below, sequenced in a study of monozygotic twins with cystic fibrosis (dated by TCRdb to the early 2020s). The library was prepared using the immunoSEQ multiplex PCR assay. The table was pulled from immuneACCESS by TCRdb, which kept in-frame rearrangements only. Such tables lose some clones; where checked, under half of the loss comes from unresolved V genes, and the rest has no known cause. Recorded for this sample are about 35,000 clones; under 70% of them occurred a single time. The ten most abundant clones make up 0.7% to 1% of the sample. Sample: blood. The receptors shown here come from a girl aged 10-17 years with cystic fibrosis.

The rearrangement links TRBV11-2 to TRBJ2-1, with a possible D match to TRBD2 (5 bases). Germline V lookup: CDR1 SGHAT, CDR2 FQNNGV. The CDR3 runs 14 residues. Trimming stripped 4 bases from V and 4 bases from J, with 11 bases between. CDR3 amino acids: CASSSPGLYNEQFF. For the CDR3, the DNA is TGTGCCAGCAGCTCCCCCGGACTTTACAATGAGCAGTTCTTC.

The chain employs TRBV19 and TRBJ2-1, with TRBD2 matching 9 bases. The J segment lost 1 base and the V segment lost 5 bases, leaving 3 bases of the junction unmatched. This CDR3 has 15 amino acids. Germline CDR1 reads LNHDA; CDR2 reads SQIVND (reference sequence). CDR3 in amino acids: CASSPSGRSYNEQFF. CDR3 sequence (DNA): TGTGCCAGTAGTCCGAGCGGGAGGTCCTACAATGAGCAGTTCTTC.

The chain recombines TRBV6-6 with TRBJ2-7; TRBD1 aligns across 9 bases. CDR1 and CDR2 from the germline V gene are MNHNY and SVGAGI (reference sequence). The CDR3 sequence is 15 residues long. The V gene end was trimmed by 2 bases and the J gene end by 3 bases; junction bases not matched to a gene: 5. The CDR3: CASSYETGGIYEQYF. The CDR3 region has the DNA TGTGCCAGCAGTTACGAGACAGGGGGAATCTACGAGCAGTACTTC.

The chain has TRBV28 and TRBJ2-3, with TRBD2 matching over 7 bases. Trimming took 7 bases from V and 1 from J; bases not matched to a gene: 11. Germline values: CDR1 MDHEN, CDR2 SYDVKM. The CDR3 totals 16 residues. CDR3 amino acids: CASTQPSGRGTDTQYF. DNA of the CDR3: TGTGCCAGCACCCAACCCTCTGGGAGGGGCACAGATACGCAGTATTTT. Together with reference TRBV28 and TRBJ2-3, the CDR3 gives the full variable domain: DVKVTQSSRYLVKRTGEKVFLECVQDMDHENMFWYRQDPGLGLRLIYFSYDVKMKEKGDIPEGYSVSREKKERFSLILESASTNQTSMYLCASTQPSGRGTDTQYFGPGTRLTVL.

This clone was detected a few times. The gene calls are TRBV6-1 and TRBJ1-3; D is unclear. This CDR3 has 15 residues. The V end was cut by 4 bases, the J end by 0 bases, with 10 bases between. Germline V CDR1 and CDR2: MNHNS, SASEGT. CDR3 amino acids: CASSGSAGSGNTIYF. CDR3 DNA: TGTGCCAGCAGTGGGTCAGCCGGCTCTGGAAACACCATATATTTT.

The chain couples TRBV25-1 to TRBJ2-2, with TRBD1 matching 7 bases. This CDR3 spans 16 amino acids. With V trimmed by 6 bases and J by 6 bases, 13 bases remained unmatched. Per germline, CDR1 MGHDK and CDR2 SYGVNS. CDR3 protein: CASRLGTESLAGELFF. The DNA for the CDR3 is TGTGCCAGCAGATTGGGGACAGAGTCGCTAGCCGGGGAGCTGTTTTTT.

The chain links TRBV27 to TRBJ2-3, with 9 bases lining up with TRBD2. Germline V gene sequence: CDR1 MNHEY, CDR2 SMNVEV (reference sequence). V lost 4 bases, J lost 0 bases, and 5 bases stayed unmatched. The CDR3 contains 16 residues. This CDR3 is CASSSSTSGSTDTQYF. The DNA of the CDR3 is TGTGCCAGCAGTTCCTCGACTAGCGGCAGCACAGATACGCAGTATTTT.

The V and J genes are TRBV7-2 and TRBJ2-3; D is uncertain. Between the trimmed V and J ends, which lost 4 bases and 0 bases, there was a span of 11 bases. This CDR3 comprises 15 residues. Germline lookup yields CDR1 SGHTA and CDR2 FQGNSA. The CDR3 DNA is TGTGCCAGCAGCTGGGCCGGCTCTAGCACAGATACGCAGTATTTT. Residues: CASSWAGSSTDTQYF.